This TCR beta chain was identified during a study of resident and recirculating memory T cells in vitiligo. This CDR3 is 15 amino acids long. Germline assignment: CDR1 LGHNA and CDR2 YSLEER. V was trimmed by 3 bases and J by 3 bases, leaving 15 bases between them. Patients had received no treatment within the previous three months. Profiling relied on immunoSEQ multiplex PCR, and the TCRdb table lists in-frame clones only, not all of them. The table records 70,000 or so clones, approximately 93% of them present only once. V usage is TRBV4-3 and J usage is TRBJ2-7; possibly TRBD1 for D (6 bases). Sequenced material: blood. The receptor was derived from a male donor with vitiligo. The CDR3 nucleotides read TGCGCCAGCAGCCAGGTACACCGGGACAACTACGAGCAGTACTTC. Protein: CASSQVHRDNYEQYF.